The 3 T cell receptor beta chains reported below all come from one sample, sequenced in a study of blood T cell repertoires in COVID-19. Using immunoSEQ multiplex PCR, the repertoire was profiled, and TCRdb retains in-frame clones only, with some absent. This sample has some 270,000 clones; 90% occur once, and the top ten carry approximately 4%. Input material: PBMCs or T cells enriched from blood (not recorded which). The receptors here all came from a woman aged 30 to 39 with acute COVID-19.

The chain joins TRBV5-8 to TRBJ1-5; D possibly corresponds to TRBD1 (6 bases). CDR1 is SGHTS, CDR2 YDEGEE, per germline. V lost 4 bases and J 9 bases, leaving 23 bases between the germline ends. The CDR3 has 16 residues. CDR3 bases: TGTGCCAGCAGCCTCCAAAACGGGGGGCGAAAGACGCCCCAGCATTTT. Amino acid sequence: CASSLQNGGRKTPQHF.

V is TRBV7-9 and J is TRBJ2-1, with TRBD2 matching over 8 bases. CDR3 length: 11 residues. After removal of 5 bases from V and 13 bases from J, the junction contained 4 bases not matched to a gene. CDR1 SEHNR and CDR2 FQNEAQ come from the germline V gene (reference sequence). The CDR3 sequence is CASSLREDQFF. CDR3 sequence (DNA): TGTGCCAGCAGCCTGCGGGAGGACCAGTTCTTC.

The chain joins TRBV28 to TRBJ2-1, with D possibly TRBD1 on 5 matching bases. Germline V gene data show CDR1 as MDHEN and CDR2 as SYDVKM. Trimming took off 4 bases at V and 8 bases at J, with 12 bases between the two ends. There are 13 residues in the CDR3. CDR3 sequence: CASSSEQADEQFF. In DNA, the CDR3 is TGTGCCAGCAGTTCAGAACAGGCGGATGAGCAGTTCTTC.